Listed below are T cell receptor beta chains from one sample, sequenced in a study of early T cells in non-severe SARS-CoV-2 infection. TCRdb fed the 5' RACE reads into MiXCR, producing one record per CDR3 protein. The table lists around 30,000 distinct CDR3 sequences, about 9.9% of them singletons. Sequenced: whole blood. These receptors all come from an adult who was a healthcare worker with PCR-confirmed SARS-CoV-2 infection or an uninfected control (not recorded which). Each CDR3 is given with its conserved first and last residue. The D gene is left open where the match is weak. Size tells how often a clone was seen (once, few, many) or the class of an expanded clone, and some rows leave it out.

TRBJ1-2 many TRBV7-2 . CASSLDIRAYGYTF TGTGCCAGCAGCTTAGATATCAGGGCCTATGGCTACACCTTC
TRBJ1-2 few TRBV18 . CASSPLTGRHYGYTF TGTGCCAGCTCACCGCTAACGGGACGGCACTATGGCTACACCTTC
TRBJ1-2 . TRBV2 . CASSEEIGQYGYTF TGTGCCAGCAGTGAAGAAATCGGACAGTATGGCTACACCTTC
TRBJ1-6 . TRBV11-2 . CASSSEAGRGSPLHF TGTGCCAGCAGCTCCGAGGCAGGAAGGGGCTCACCCCTCCACTTT
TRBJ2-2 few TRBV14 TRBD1 CASSLRDRAFTGELFF TGTGCCAGCAGCCTCCGGGACAGGGCCTTCACCGGGGAGCTGTTTTTT
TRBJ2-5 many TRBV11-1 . CASSLRPTETQYF TGTGCCAGCAGCTTAAGGCCCACGGAGACCCAGTACTTC
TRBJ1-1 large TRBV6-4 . CASSDSAMTEAFF TGTGCCAGCAGTGACTCTGCGATGACTGAAGCTTTCTTT
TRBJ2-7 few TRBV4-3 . CASSHVGSSYEQYF TGCGCCAGCAGCCACGTCGGATCCTCCTACGAGCAGTACTTC
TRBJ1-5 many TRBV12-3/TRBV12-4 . CASSLGGQPQHF TGTGCCAGCAGTTTGGGGGGTCAGCCCCAGCATTTT
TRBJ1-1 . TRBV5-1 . CASSPAGRTNTEAFF TGCGCCAGCAGCCCGGCGGGACGGACGAACACTGAAGCTTTCTTT
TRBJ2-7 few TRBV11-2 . CASSLDRTVIYEQYF TGTGCCAGCAGCTTAGATAGGACAGTTATCTACGAGCAGTACTTC
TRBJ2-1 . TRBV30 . CAWSSQGNEQFF TGTGCCTGGAGTTCCCAGGGGAATGAGCAGTTCTTC
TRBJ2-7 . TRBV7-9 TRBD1 CASSRTQGTGRVVQYF TGTGCCAGCAGTCGCACACAGGGGACGGGCCGAGTTGTGCAGTACTTC
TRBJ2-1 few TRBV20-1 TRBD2 CSAPGLANYNEQFF TGCAGTGCTCCGGGACTAGCTAACTACAATGAGCAGTTCTTC
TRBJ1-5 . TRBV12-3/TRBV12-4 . CASSRPGFSNQPQHF TGTGCCAGCAGTCGACCGGGCTTTAGCAATCAGCCCCAGCATTTT
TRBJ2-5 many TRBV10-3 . CAISDPPLGGQETQYF TGTGCCATCAGTGATCCCCCACTGGGGGGCCAAGAGACCCAGTACTTC
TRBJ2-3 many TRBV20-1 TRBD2 CSARDSGVTDTQYF TGCAGTGCTAGAGATAGCGGGGTAACAGATACGCAGTATTTT